A single sample is the source of the 2 T cell receptor beta chains below, sequenced in a study of blood T cell repertoires in COVID-19 (dated by TCRdb to 2018 to 2020). The library was produced with the immunoSEQ multiplex PCR assay. Held by TCRdb, this immuneACCESS table contains in-frame sequences only and omits some clones. Under half of the omission traces to an unresolved V gene where checked; the cause of the rest is unknown. The sample table records roughly 180,000 clones; more than 75% of these occur just once. Less than 6.5% of the sample is taken by the ten largest. The source material was peripheral blood. The receptors were sampled from a woman aged 45-59 years with COVID-19, enrolled during active disease.

The genes are TRBV5-1 and TRBJ2-4; TRBD1 might be the D (6 bases). The CDR3 totals 14 residues. V was pared by 4 bases and J by 3 bases, with 11 bases between. From germline, CDR1 is SGHRS and CDR2 YFSETQ. As DNA, the CDR3 is TGCGCCAGCAGCCCACAGGGAGACAAAAACATTCAGTACTTC. Amino acid sequence: CASSPQGDKNIQYF.

CDR3 sequence reads: CASTGGMGNQPQHF. The CDR3 DNA is TGTGCCAGCACGGGGGGGATGGGCAATCAGCCCCAGCATTTT. The rearrangement uses TRBV28 and TRBJ1-5; a possible D gene is TRBD1 (5 bases). Trimming took off 7 bases at V and 2 bases at J, with 12 bases between the two ends. The germline gives CDR1 MDHEN, CDR2 SYDVKM. This CDR3 contains 14 residues.